Reported below is one TCR beta chain. Antigen: not known. The sample belongs to a study of blood T cells in healthy people across ages. Study as a whole: The capture of about one barcoded beta molecule per two T cells was achieved by template switching.

Drawn from each donor were roughly 9.4 milliliters of peripheral blood. Germline values: CDR1 DFQATT, CDR2 SNEGSKA (reference sequence). The CDR3 has 14 amino acids. The V and J ends lost 2 bases and 3 bases respectively, with 13 bases between them. Through a sample-barcoded 5' primer and a J-beta primer mix, a second PCR was run for roughly 6 to 11 cycles. Each cDNA molecule carried a tag from a template-switch adaptor that contained 12 random nucleotides. TCRdb recomputed calls from the 5' RACE reads with MiXCR, one row per CDR3 protein. The table shows about 1,800,000 distinct CDR3 sequences, with 28% occurring only once. Notes on the study in general: Estimates of diversity drawn from one million T cells were considered underestimates.

The genes are TRBV20-1 and TRBJ2-5; D call uncertain. Sequences were obtained from blood. This clonotype was sampled from a woman in her twenties or thirties in good health. The CDR3 loop reads CSARPGQAEETQYF. The CDR3 DNA is TGCAGTGCTAGACCAGGCCAGGCAGAAGAGACCCAGTACTTC.